This T cell receptor (beta chain) was sequenced for a study of blood T cell repertoires in COVID-19. As for the study in general: The origin of the acute and convalescent COVID-19 samples was the United States, Italy and Spain. In each case, the material was cDNA or gDNA derived from T cells, B-cell-depleted T cells, or PBMCs.

Trimming removed 4 bases at V and 6 bases at J, with 6 bases between. The CDR3 is 12 amino acids. Germline values: CDR1 KGHDR, CDR2 SFDVKD. In the original workflow: Amplification of reference gene primers provided the estimated nucleated cell counts. TCRdb keeps only in-frame clones here, not all; method: immunoSEQ multiplex PCR. The V and J calls and the clone size are those of that table, but D and trimming were determined from the DNA. This table has about 170,000 clones, 82% appearing once. J is TRBJ1-5 and V is TRBV24-1, with D unclear. This TCR derives from a woman in her 70s with acute or convalescent COVID-19. The sample comprised peripheral blood. CDR3 amino acids: CATSDAFQPQHF. The CDR3 DNA reads TGTGCCACCAGTGACGCGTTTCAGCCCCAGCATTTT.